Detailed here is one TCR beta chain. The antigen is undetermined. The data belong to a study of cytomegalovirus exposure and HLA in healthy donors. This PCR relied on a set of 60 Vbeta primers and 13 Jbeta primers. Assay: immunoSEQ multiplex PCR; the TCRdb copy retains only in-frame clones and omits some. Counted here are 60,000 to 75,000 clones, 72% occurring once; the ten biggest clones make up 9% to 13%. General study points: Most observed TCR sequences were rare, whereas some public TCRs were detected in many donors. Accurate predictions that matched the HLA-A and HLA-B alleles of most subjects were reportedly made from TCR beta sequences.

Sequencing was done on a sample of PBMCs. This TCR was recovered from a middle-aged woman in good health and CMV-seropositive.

The CDR3 DNA is TGTGCCTGGACCCGCTCTGGAAACACCATATATTTT. Amino acids: CAWTRSGNTIYF. V is TRBV30 and J is TRBJ1-3; D is undetermined. V was cut by 4 bases and J by 0 bases, with 4 bases left in between. The CDR3 has 12 amino acids. Germline CDR1 reads GTSNPN; CDR2 reads SVGIG (reference sequence).